The next 23 T cell receptor beta chains were all read from a single sample in a study of OX40 agonist ivuxolimab in advanced cancers. Produced via immunoSEQ multiplex PCR; TCRdb's table is partial and in-frame only. The sample has some 64,000 clones, 88% seen once. This material consisted of CD4+ or CD8+ T cells sorted from blood, taken in a trial of the OX40 agonist ivuxolimab. The receptors stem from an adult with an advanced solid tumor such as melanoma, head and neck, liver or kidney cancer.

This sequence joins TRBV6-4 and TRBJ1-5, with 7 nucleotides matching TRBD1. The CDR3 is 20 residues long. CDR1 is MRHNA and CDR2 is SNTAGT in the germline V gene. V was pared by 6 bases and J by 0 bases, with 20 bases of the junction left unmatched. CDR3 bases: TGTGCCAGCAGCCGATTTCCCTACAGGGGAAGGGCTTATAGCAATCAGCCCCAGCATTTT. Amino acids: CASSRFPYRGRAYSNQPQHF.

The chain recombines TRBV28 with TRBJ2-7; 12 bases agree with TRBD1. The CDR3 is 17 residues long. Trimming at V came to 2 bases and at J to 0 bases, leaving 5 bases not matched to a gene. The germline V gene encodes CDR1 MDHEN and CDR2 SYDVKM. CDR3 region: CASSLTRDRGLSYEQYF. As DNA, the CDR3 is TGTGCCAGCAGTTTAACCCGGGACAGGGGGCTCTCCTACGAGCAGTACTTC.

The chain couples TRBV6-1 to TRBJ1-1; D remains ambiguous. Between the trimmed V and J ends, which lost 11 bases and 0 bases, there was a span of 13 bases. The CDR3 covers 13 residues. Germline CDR1 is MNHNS and CDR2 is SASEGT. The CDR3 nucleotides are TGTGCCTGCCGGACGGCGATGAACACTGAAGCTTTCTTT. This gives the protein CACRTAMNTEAFF.

V usage is TRBV19 and J usage is TRBJ2-5; D tentatively reads TRBD1 or TRBD2 (5 bases each). This CDR3 has 13 residues. Trimming cost V 3 bases and J 4 bases, with 9 bases left between them. CDR1 LNHDA and CDR2 SQIVND come from the germline V gene (reference sequence). CDR3 loop: CASSMAGTETQYF. The CDR3 DNA sequence: TGTGCCAGTAGTATGGCAGGGACAGAGACCCAGTACTTC. The whole variable domain, filled in from reference TRBV19 and TRBJ2-5, reads DGGITQSPKYLFRKEGQNVTLSCEQNLNHDAMYWYRQDPGQGLRLIYYSQIVNDFQKGDIAEGYSVSREKKESFPLTVTSAQKNPTAFYLCASSMAGTETQYFGPGTRLLVL.

The CDR3 reads CASSSIYSGNTIYF. The CDR3 DNA reads TGTGCCAGCAGCTCAATATACTCTGGAAACACCATATATTTT. This chain joins TRBV7-8 and TRBJ1-3; D is uncertain. CDR3 size: 14 residues. Germline V gene lookup returns CDR1 SGHVS and CDR2 FQNEAQ. V was pared by 4 bases and J by 0 bases, with 7 bases between. Variable domain in full (rest from reference TRBV7-8 and TRBJ1-3): GAGVSQSPRYKVAKRGQDVALRCDPISGHVSLFWYQQALGQGPEFLTYFQNEAQLDKSGLPSDRFFAERPEGSVSTLKIQRTQQEDSAVYLCASSSIYSGNTIYFGEGSWLTVV.

This chain uses TRBV18 with TRBJ2-1, with D possibly being TRBD1 (6 bases). With 4 bases removed from V and 8 bases from J, the gap between germline ends came to 15 bases. CDR3 length equals 14 residues. CDR1 is KGHSH, CDR2 LQKENI, per germline. The CDR3 reads CASSLRTAHDEQFF. CDR3 nucleotides: TGTGCCAGCTCACTTCGGACAGCCCACGATGAGCAGTTCTTC.

The chain joins TRBV28 to TRBJ2-3; tentative D call: TRBD1 (6 bases). Trimming shortened V by 8 bases and J by 2 bases, and 20 bases separated the two germline ends. The germline V gene encodes CDR1 MDHEN and CDR2 SYDVKM. This CDR3 is built from 16 residues. CDR3 bases: TGTGCCAGCTCTGGAAGGGCAGGGGTCTACACAGATACGCAGTATTTT. Translated, it gives CASSGRAGVYTDTQYF.

The chain combines TRBV2 with TRBJ1-1; D ambiguous. V was shortened by 0 bases and J by 10 bases, with 12 bases between the two germline ends. The germline gives CDR1 SNHLY, CDR2 FYNNEI. The CDR3 loop spans 13 amino acids. CDR3 residues: CASSEALQRTAFF. The CDR3 DNA reads as TGTGCCAGCAGTGAAGCGCTTCAAAGGACAGCTTTCTTT.

This rearrangement joins TRBV28 to TRBJ2-5; D is perhaps TRBD2 (5 bases). The germline V and J ends were trimmed by 8 bases and 5 bases, with 15 bases remaining between them. This CDR3 contains 13 residues. The V gene's germline CDR1 is MDHEN and CDR2 SYDVKM. CDR3: CASSTEGSETQYF. DNA of the CDR3: TGTGCCAGCTCCACAGAGGGAAGCGAGACCCAGTACTTC. Combining the CDR3 with reference TRBV28 and TRBJ2-5 gives the whole variable domain DVKVTQSSRYLVKRTGEKVFLECVQDMDHENMFWYRQDPGLGLRLIYFSYDVKMKEKGDIPEGYSVSREKKERFSLILESASTNQTSMYLCASSTEGSETQYFGPGTRLLVL.

This clone came up a few times. V usage is TRBV6-6 and J usage is TRBJ2-7; TRBD2 agrees at 12 bases. The V gene's germline CDR1 is MNHNY and CDR2 SVGAGI (reference sequence). Losses at the gene ends were 6 bases for V and 5 bases for J; bases not matched to a gene: 8. The CDR3 spans 15 residues. Written as DNA, the CDR3 is TGTGCCAGCAGCCTCCTAGCGGGAGGGCTGCACGAGCAGTACTTC. Its translation: CASSLLAGGLHEQYF.

V and J are TRBV11-2 and TRBJ2-3; D not resolved. Germline CDR1 SGHAT, CDR2 FQNNGV. The CDR3 is made up of 12 amino acids. Trimming removed 1 base from V and 4 bases from J, with 3 bases in between. The DNA for the CDR3 is TGTGCCAGCAGCTTAGGGTCAGATACGCAGTATTTT. Translated: CASSLGSDTQYF.

The rearrangement joins TRBV5-6 to TRBJ1-5; a weak D match, TRBD1 (5 bases). Germline loops: CDR1 SGHDT, CDR2 YYEEEE. V was cut by 0 bases and J by 6 bases, with 10 bases left in between. The CDR3 spans 14 residues. CDR3 amino acids: CASSLAGRVQPQHF. As DNA, the CDR3 is TGTGCCAGCAGCTTGGCAGGCAGGGTTCAGCCCCAGCATTTT.

The V call is TRBV15, the J call TRBJ2-1; 12 bases map to TRBD2. Germline loops: CDR1 LNHNV, CDR2 YYDKDF (reference sequence). This CDR3 has 15 residues. J gave up 8 bases and V 2 bases, and 4 bases lay outside the gene matches. Written as DNA, the CDR3 is TGTGCCACCAGCAGACGGGCTAGCGGGAGGGATGAGCAGTTCTTC. The encoded protein is CATSRRASGRDEQFF. Looking up the rest from reference TRBV15 and TRBJ2-1 gives the full variable domain: DAMVIQNPRYQVTQFGKPVTLSCSQTLNHNVMYWYQQKSSQAPKLLFHYYDKDFNNEADTPDNFQSRRPNTSFCFLDIRSPGLGDTAMYLCATSRRASGRDEQFFGPGTRLTVL.

The chain carries TRBV4-1 and TRBJ2-1; TRBD2 matches at 9 bases. V lost 3 bases and J lost 8; bases outside the gene matches: 5. The germline gives CDR1 MGHRA, CDR2 YSYEKL. The CDR3 is 14 residues long. The CDR3 is CASSHSSGNDEQFF. The CDR3 DNA follows: TGCGCCAGCAGCCATTCTAGCGGGAACGATGAGCAGTTCTTC.

The V and J genes are TRBV5-1 and TRBJ2-6, with 7 bases that match TRBD2. Trimming removed 0 bases from V and 0 bases from J; junction bases left unmatched: 3. CDR1 is SGHRS and CDR2 is YFSETQ in the germline V gene. This CDR3 region has 17 residues. The CDR3 spells CASSLVSGGSGANVLTF. Written as DNA, the CDR3 is TGCGCCAGCAGCTTGGTGTCGGGGGGCTCTGGGGCCAACGTCCTGACTTTC. Full variable domain (rest looked up from reference TRBV5-1 and TRBJ2-6): KAGVTQTPRYLIKTRGQQVTLSCSPISGHRSVSWYQQTPGQGLQFLFEYFSETQRNKGNFPGRFSGRQFSNSRSEMNVSTLELGDSALYLCASSLVSGGSGANVLTFGAGSRLTVL.

The chain is built from TRBV2 and TRBJ1-5, with 9 positions matching TRBD1. Germline trimming cut 3 bases from V and 5 bases from J; bases unmatched to any gene: 2. The CDR3 extends over 14 amino acids. From germline, CDR1 is SNHLY and CDR2 FYNNEI. In nucleotides, the CDR3 is TGTGCCAGCAGTGAGGGACAGGGATATCAGCCCCAGCATTTT. It encodes CASSEGQGYQPQHF. The full variable domain, rest sourced from reference TRBV2 and TRBJ1-5, is EPEVTQTPSHQVTQMGQEVILRCVPISNHLYFYWYRQILGQKVEFLVSFYNNEISEKSEIFDDQFSVERPDGSNFTLKIRSTKLEDSAMYFCASSEGQGYQPQHFGDGTRLSIL.

This chain uses TRBV6-5 with TRBJ1-4; the D is unclear. CDR3 length: 13 amino acids. Germline loops: CDR1 MNHEY, CDR2 SVGAGI. Trimming left V 6 bases short and J 8 bases short, with 13 bases between. The CDR3 DNA follows: TGTGCCAGCAGGAACCGGGCCACGGAAAAACTGTTTTTT. This sequence encodes CASRNRATEKLFF.

V is TRBV7-9 and J is TRBJ1-4; possible D gene TRBD1, 5 bases. With 0 bases removed from V and 4 bases from J, the gap between germline ends came to 12 bases. Germline V lookup: CDR1 SEHNR, CDR2 FQNEAQ (reference sequence). There are 16 residues in the CDR3. This CDR3 is CASSLASGTYNEKLFF. In nucleotides, the CDR3 is TGTGCCAGCAGCTTAGCTTCGGGGACCTATAATGAAAAACTGTTTTTT.

The chain has TRBV19 and TRBJ1-3, with no clear D. Germline V gives CDR1 LNHDA, CDR2 SQIVND (reference sequence). The CDR3 contains 15 residues. The V end was cut by 6 bases, the J end by 0 bases, with 12 bases between. As DNA, the CDR3 is TGTGCCAGTAGCTTGGCCGGTTCCTCTGGAAACACCATATATTTT. Its protein product is CASSLAGSSGNTIYF.

The chain recombines TRBV4-1 with TRBJ1-5, with 9 bases aligning to TRBD1. Per the germline V gene, CDR1 is MGHRA and CDR2 is YSYEKL. V gave up 0 bases and J gave up 7 bases; unmatched junction bases: 4. The CDR3 spans 15 residues. In nucleotides, the CDR3 is TGCGCCAGCAGCCAAGATTACAGGGGGCGGCAGCCCCAGCATTTT. Translating it yields CASSQDYRGRQPQHF.

This chain connects TRBV5-1 to TRBJ2-5; 7 nucleotides agree with TRBD1. The V gene end was trimmed by 0 bases and the J gene end by 3 bases; junction bases not matched to a gene: 2. CDR1 and CDR2 from the germline V gene are SGHRS and YFSETQ. The CDR3 consists of 14 residues. The CDR3 DNA reads as TGCGCCAGCAGCTTGGAAGGGACAGAAGAGACCCAGTACTTC. Protein product: CASSLEGTEETQYF. Complete variable domain (other parts from reference TRBV5-1 and TRBJ2-5): KAGVTQTPRYLIKTRGQQVTLSCSPISGHRSVSWYQQTPGQGLQFLFEYFSETQRNKGNFPGRFSGRQFSNSRSEMNVSTLELGDSALYLCASSLEGTEETQYFGPGTRLLVL.

V usage is TRBV5-1 and J usage is TRBJ2-1; weak D call: TRBD1 (5 bases). The CDR3 loop spans 15 amino acids. V was shortened by 4 bases and J by 8 bases, with 19 bases between the two germline ends. Germline V lookup: CDR1 SGHRS, CDR2 YFSETQ. CDR3 nucleotide sequence: TGCGCCAGCAGCAATGACAGATACTTGGGCGATGAGCAGTTCTTC. It specifies CASSNDRYLGDEQFF.

The rearrangement uses TRBV30 and TRBJ1-6, with 9 bases aligning to TRBD1. The junction had 2 bases not matched to a gene; V was cut back by 2 bases and J by 6 bases. Germline CDR1 is GTSNPN and CDR2 is SVGIG (reference sequence). The CDR3 totals 14 residues. The CDR3 here is CAWSSGQGNSPLHF. For the CDR3, the DNA is TGTGCCTGGAGTTCGGGACAGGGTAATTCACCCCTCCACTTT.